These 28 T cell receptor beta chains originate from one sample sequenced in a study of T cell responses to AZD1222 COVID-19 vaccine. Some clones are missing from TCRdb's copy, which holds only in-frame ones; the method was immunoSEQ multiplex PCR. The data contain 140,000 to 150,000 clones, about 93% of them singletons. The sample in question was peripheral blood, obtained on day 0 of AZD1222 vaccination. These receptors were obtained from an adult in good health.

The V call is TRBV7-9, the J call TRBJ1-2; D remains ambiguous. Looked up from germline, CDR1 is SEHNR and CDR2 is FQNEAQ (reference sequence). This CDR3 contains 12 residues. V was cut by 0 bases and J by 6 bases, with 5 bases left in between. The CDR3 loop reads CASSLARDGYTF. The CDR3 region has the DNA TGTGCCAGCAGCTTAGCGCGGGATGGCTACACCTTC.

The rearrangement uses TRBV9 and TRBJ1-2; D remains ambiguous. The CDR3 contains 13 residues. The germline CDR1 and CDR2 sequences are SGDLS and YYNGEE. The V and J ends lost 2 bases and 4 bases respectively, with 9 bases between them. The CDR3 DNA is TGTGCCAGCAGCGTCGCAGGAGGCTATGGCTACACCTTC. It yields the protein CASSVAGGYGYTF.

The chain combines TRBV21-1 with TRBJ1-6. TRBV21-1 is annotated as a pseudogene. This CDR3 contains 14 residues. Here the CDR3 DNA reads TGTGCCAGCACCCCTCGGGCGCTCAAAACACCCCTCCACTTT. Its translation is CASTPRALKTPLHF.

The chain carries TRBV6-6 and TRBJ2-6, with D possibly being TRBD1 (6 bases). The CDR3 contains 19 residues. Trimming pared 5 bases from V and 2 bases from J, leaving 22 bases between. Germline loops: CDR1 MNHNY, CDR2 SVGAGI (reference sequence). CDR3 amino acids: CASSLVTGSLLTGANVLTF. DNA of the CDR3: TGTGCCAGCAGTCTCGTTACAGGGTCCTTACTAACTGGGGCCAACGTCCTGACTTTC.

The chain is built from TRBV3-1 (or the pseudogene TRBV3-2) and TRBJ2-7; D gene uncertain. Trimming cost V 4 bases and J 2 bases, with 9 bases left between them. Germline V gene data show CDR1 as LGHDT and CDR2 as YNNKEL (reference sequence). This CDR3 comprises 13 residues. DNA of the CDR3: TGTGCCAGCAGCCCACAGCCCCCCTACGAGCAGTACTTC. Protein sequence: CASSPQPPYEQYF.

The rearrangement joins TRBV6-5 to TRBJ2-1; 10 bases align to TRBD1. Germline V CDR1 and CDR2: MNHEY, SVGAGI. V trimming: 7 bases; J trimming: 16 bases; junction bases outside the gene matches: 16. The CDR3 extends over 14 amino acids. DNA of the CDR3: TGTGCCAGCAATCAGGGAGCGCTCGGGACAGGGGTTTTCTTC. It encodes CASNQGALGTGVFF.

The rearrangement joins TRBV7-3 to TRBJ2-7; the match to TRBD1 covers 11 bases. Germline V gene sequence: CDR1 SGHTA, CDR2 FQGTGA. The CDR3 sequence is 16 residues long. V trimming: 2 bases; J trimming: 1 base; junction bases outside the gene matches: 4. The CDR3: CASSLAGTGGSYEQYF. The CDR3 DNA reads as TGTGCCAGCAGCTTAGCCGGGACAGGGGGTTCCTACGAGCAGTACTTC.

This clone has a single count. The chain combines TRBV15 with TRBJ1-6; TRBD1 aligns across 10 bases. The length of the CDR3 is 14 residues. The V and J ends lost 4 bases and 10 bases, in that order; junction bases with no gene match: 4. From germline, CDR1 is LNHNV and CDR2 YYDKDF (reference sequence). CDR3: CATSTGTGVSPLHF. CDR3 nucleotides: TGTGCCACCAGCACCGGGACAGGGGTCTCACCCCTCCACTTT.

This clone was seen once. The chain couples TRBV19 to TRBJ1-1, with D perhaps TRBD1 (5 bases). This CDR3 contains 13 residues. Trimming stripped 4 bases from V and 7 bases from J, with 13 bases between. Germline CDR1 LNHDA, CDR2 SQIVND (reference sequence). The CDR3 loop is CASSRGGRSEAFF. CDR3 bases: TGTGCCAGTAGTAGGGGGGGGAGGAGTGAAGCTTTCTTT.

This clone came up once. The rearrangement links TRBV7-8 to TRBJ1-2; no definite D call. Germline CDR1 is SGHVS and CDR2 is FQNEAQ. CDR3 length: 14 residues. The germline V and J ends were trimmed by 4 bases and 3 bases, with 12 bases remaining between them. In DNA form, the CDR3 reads TGTGCCAGCAGCTCGCGGACCATGGACTATGGCTACACCTTC. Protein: CASSSRTMDYGYTF.

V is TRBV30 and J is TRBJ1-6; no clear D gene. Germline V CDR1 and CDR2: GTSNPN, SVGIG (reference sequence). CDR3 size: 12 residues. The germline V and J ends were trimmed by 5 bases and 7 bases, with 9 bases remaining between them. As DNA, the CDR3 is TGTGCCTGGGGACGGCCCAATTCACCCCTCCACTTT. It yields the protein CAWGRPNSPLHF.

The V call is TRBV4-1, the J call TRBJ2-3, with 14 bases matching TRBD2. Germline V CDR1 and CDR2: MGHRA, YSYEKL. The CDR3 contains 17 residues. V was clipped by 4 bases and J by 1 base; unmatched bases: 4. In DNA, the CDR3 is TGCGCCAGCAGCCCCACGGGACTAGCGGGGGGCACAGATACGCAGTATTTT. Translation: CASSPTGLAGGTDTQYF.

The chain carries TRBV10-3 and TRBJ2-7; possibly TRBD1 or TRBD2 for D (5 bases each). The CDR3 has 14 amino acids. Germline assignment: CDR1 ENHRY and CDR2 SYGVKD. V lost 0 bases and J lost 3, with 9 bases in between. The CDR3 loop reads CAISESGESYEQYF. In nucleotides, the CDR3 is TGTGCCATCAGTGAGTCGGGGGAGAGCTACGAGCAGTACTTC.

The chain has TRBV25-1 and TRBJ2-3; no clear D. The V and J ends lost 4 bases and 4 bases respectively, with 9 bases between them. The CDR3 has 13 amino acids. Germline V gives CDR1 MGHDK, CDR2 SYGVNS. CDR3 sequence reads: CASSGVYPDTQYF. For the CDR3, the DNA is TGTGCCAGCAGTGGGGTCTATCCAGATACGCAGTATTTT.

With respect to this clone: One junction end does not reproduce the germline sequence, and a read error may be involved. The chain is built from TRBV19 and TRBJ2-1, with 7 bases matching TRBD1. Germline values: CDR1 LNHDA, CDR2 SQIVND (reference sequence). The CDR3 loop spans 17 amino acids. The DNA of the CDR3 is TGTGCCAGTAGTACCCGGGTTCGAGGGGGCTCCCACAATGAGCAGTTCTTC. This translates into CASSTRVRGGSHNEQFF.

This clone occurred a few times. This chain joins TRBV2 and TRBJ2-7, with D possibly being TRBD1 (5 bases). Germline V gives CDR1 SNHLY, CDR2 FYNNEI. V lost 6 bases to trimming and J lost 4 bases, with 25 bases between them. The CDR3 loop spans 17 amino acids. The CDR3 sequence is CASREQGTFKSNYEQYF. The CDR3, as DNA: TGTGCCAGCAGGGAGCAGGGTACCTTCAAATCGAATTACGAGCAGTACTTC.

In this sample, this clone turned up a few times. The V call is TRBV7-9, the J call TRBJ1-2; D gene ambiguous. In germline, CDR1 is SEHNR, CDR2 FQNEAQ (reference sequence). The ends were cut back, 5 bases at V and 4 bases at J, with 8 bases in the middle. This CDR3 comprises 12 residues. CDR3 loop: CASSPEVYGYTF. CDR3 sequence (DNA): TGTGCCAGCAGCCCAGAAGTCTATGGCTACACCTTC.

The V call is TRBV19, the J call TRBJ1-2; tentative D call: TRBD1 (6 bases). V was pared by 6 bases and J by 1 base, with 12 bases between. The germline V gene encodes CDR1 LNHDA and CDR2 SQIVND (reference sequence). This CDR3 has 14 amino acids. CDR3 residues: CASRFQGSNYGYTF. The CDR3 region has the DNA TGTGCCAGTAGATTTCAGGGGAGTAACTATGGCTACACCTTC.

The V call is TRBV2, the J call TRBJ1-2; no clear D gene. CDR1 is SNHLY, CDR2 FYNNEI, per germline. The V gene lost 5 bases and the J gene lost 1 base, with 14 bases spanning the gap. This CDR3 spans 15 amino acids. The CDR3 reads CASSYTYILNYGYTF. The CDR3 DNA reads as TGTGCCAGCAGTTACACTTATATCCTTAACTATGGCTACACCTTC.

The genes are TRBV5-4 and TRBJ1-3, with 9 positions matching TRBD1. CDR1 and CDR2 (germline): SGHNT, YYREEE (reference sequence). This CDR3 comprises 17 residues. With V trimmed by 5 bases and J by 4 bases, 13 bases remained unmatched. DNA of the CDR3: TGTGCCAGCAGTATCGGACAGGGGACCTCCATCGGAAACACCATATATTTT. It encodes CASSIGQGTSIGNTIYF.

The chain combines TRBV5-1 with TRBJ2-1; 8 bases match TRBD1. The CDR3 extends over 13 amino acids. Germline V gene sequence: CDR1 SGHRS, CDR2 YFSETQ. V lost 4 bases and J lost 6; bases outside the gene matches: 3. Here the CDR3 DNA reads TGCGCCAGCAGCCTGGACAGGGCCAATGAGCAGTTCTTC. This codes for CASSLDRANEQFF.

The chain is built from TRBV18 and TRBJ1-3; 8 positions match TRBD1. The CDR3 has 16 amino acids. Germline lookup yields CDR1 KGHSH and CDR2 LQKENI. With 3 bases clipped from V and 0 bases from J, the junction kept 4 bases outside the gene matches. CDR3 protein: CASSPTTGGSGNTIYF. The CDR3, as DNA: TGTGCCAGCTCACCCACCACAGGGGGCTCTGGAAACACCATATATTTT.

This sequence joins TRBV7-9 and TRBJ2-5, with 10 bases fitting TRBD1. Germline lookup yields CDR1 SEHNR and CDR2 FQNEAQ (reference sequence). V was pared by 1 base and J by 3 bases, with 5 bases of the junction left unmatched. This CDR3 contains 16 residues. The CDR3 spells CASSLGTGGPEETQYF. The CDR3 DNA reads TGTGCCAGCAGCTTAGGGACAGGGGGTCCTGAAGAGACCCAGTACTTC.

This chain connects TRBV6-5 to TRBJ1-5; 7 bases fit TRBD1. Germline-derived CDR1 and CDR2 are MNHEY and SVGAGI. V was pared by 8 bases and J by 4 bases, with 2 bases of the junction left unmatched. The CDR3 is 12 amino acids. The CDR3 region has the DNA TGTGCCAGCCGGACAGGAAATCAGCCCCAGCATTTT. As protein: CASRTGNQPQHF.

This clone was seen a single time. In nucleotides, the CDR3 is TGTGCCAGCAGTAACCGGTACCGGGCCGCGAACACCGGGGAGCTGTTTTTT. Protein: CASSNRYRAANTGELFF. The chain links TRBV27 to TRBJ2-2; D call uncertain. The CDR3 is made up of 17 amino acids. Germline V gene data show CDR1 as MNHEY and CDR2 as SMNVEV (reference sequence). V lost 5 bases and J 0 bases, leaving 16 bases between the germline ends.

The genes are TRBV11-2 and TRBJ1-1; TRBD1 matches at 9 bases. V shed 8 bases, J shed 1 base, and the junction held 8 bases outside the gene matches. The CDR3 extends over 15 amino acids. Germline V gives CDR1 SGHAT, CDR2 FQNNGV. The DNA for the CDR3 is TGTGCCAGCTCCGGGACAGGGTTTGGGAACACTGAAGCTTTCTTT. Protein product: CASSGTGFGNTEAFF.

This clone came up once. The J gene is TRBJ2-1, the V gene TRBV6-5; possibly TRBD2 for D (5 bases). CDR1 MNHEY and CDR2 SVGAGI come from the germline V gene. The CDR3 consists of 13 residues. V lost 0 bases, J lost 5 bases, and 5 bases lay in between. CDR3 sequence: CASSYSRDNEQFF. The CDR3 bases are TGTGCCAGCAGTTACTCGAGGGACAATGAGCAGTTCTTC.

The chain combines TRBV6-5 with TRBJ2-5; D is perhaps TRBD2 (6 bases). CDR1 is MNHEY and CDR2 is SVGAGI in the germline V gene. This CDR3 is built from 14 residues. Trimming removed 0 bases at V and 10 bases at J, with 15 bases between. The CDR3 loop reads CASSYSLGRRDQYF. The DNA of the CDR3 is TGTGCCAGCAGTTACTCCTTGGGCAGGCGGGACCAGTACTTC.